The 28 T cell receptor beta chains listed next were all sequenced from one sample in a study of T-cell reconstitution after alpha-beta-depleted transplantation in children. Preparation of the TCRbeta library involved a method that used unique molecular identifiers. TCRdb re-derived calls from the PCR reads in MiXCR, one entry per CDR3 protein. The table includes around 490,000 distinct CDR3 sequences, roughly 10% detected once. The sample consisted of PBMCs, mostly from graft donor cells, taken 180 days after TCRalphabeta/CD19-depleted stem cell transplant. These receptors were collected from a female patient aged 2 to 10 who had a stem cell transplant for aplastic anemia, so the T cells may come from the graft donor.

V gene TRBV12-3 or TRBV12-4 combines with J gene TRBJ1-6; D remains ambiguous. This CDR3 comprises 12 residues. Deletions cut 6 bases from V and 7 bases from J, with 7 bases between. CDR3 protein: CASSAKNSPLHF. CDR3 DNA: TGTGCCAGCAGCGCTAAGAATTCACCCCTCCACTTT.

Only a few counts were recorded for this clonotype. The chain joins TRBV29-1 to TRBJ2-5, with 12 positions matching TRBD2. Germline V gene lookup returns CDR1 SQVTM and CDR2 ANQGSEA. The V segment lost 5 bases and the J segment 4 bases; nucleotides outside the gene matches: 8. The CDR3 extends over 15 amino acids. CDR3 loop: CSVRSSGGAGETQYF. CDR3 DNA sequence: TGCAGCGTTCGGTCTAGCGGGGGGGCTGGAGAGACCCAGTACTTC.

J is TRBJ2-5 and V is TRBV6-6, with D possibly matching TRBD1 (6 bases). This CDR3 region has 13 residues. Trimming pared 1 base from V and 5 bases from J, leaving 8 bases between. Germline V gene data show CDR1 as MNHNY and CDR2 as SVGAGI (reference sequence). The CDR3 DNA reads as TGTGCCAGCAGTTACTGGACAGCGGAGACCCAGTACTTC. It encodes CASSYWTAETQYF.

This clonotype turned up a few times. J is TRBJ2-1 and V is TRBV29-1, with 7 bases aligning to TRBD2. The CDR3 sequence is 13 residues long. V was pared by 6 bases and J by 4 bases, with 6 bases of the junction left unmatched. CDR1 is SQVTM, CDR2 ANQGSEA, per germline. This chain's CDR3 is CSVSIGGYNEQFF. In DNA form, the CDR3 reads TGCAGCGTGTCGATCGGGGGGTACAATGAGCAGTTCTTC.

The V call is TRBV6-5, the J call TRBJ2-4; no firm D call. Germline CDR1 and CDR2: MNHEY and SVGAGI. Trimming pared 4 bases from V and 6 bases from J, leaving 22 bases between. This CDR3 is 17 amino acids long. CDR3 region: CASSSRPPDIARNIQYF. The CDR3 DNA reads TGTGCCAGCAGTTCACGCCCCCCCGATATCGCCCGAAACATTCAGTACTTC.

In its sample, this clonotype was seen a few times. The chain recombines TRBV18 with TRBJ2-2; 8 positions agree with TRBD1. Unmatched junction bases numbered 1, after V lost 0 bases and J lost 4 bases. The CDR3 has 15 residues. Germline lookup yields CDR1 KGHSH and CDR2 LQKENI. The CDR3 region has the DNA TGTGCCAGCTCACCACCGGGGACAGGCACCGGGGAGCTGTTTTTT. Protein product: CASSPPGTGTGELFF.

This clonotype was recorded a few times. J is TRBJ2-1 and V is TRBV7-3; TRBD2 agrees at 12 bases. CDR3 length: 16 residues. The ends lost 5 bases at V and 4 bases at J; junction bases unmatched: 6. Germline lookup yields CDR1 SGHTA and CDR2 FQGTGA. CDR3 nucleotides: TGTGCCAGCAGCCCTATCGGACTAGCGGGATACAATGAGCAGTTCTTC. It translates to CASSPIGLAGYNEQFF.

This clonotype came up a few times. The CDR3 DNA follows: TGTGCCAGCAGCCAAGAAGGGGACTTAGACACAGATACGCAGTATTTT. Its protein product is CASSQEGDLDTDTQYF. V gene TRBV4-2 combines with J gene TRBJ2-3; D might be TRBD2 (6 bases). Per germline, CDR1 LGHNA and CDR2 YNFKEQ. The CDR3 has 16 amino acids. V dropped 0 bases and J dropped 2 bases, with 12 bases sitting between them.

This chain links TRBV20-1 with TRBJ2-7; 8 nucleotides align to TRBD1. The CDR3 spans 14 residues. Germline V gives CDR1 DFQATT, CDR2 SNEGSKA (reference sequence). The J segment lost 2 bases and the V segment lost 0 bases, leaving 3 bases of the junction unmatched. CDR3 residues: CSARDRGQAYEQYF. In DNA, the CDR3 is TGCAGTGCTAGAGACAGGGGGCAAGCCTACGAGCAGTACTTC.

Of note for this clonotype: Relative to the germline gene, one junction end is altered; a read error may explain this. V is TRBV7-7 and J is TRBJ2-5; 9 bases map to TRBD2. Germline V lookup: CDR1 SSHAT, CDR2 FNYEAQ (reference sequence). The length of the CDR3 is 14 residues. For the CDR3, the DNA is TGTGCCAGCAGCCTAGCGGGATGGTCGGAGACCCAGTACTTC. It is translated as CASSLAGWSETQYF.

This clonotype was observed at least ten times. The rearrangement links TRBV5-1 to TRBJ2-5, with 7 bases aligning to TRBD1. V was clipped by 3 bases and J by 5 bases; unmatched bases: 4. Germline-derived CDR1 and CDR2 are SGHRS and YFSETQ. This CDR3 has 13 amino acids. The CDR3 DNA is TGCGCCAGCAGCTCGACAGGGATCGAGACCCAGTACTTC. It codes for CASSSTGIETQYF.

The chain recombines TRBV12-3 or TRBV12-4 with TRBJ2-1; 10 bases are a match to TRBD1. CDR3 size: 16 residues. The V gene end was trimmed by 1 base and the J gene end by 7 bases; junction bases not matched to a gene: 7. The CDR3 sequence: CASSLGPGTGVNEQFF. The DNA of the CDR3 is TGTGCCAGCAGTTTAGGACCCGGGACAGGGGTAAATGAGCAGTTCTTC.

CDR3 coding DNA: TGTGCCAGCAGCTTAGAACAGGGGGCTACTGGAAACACCATATATTTT. This gives the protein CASSLEQGATGNTIYF. V usage is TRBV7-6 and J usage is TRBJ1-3; 9 positions match TRBD1. Looked up from germline, CDR1 is SGHVS and CDR2 is FNYEAQ. The V segment lost 1 base and the J segment 2 bases; nucleotides outside the gene matches: 3. This CDR3 spans 16 amino acids.

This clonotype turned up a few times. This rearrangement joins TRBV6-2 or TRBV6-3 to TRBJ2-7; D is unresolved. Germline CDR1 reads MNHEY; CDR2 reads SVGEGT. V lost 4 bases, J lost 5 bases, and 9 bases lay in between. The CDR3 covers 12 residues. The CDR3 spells CASSSETHEQYV. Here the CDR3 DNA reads TGTGCCAGCAGTTCAGAAACCCACGAGCAGTACGTC.

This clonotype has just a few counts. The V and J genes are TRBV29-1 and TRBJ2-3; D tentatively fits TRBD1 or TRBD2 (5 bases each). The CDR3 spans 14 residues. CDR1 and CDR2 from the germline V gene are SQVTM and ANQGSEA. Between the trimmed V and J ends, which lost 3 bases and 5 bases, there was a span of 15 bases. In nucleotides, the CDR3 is TGCAGCGTTGACCCACGGGGCTCCGGAGATACGCAGTATTTT. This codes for CSVDPRGSGDTQYF.

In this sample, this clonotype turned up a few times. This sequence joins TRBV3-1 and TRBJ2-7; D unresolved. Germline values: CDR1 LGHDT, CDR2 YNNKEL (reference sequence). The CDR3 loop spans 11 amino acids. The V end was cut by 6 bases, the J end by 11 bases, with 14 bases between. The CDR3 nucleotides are TGTGCCAGCAGAAGGAACAAGGCGGAGTACGTC. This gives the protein CASRRNKAEYV.

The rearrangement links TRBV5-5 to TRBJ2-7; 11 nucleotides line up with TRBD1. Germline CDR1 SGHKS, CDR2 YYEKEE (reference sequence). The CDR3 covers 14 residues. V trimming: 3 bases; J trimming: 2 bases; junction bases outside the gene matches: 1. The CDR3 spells CASSWTGGPYEQYF. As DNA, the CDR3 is TGTGCCAGCAGCTGGACAGGGGGCCCCTACGAGCAGTACTTC.

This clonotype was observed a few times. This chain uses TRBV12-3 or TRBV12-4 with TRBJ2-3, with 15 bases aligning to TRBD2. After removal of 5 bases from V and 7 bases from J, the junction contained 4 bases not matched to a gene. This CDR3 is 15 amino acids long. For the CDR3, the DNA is TGTGCCAGCAGTCTGGGGACTAGCGGGAGGTATACGCAGTATTTT. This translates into CASSLGTSGRYTQYF.

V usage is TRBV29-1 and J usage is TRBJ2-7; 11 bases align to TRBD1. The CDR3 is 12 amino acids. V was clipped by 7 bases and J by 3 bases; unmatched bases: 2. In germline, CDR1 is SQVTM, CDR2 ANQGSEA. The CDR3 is CSAGQGDYEQYF. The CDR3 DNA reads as TGCAGCGCGGGACAGGGGGACTACGAGCAGTACTTC.

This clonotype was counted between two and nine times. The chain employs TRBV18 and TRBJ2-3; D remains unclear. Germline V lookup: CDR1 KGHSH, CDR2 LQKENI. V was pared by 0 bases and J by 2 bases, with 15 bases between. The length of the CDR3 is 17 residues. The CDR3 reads CASSPPSTAIPTDTQYF. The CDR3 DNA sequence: TGTGCCAGCTCACCACCGTCAACAGCGATTCCCACAGATACGCAGTATTTT.

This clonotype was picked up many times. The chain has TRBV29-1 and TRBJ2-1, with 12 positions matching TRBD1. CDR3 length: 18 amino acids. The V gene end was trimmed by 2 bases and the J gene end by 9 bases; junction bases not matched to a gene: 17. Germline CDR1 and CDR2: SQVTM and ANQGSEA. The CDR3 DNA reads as TGCAGCGTTGAAACATCTAGCTTCCCGGGACAGGGGGCAGGTGAGCAGTTCTTC. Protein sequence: CSVETSSFPGQGAGEQFF.

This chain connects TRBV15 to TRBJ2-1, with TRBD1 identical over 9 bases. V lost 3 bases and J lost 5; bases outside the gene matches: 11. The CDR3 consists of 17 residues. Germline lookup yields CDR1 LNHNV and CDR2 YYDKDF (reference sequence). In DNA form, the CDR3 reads TGTGCCACCAGCAGTAATCCGGGACAGGGCGCGCACAATGAGCAGTTCTTC. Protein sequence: CATSSNPGQGAHNEQFF. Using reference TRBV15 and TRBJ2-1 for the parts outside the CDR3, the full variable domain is DAMVIQNPRYQVTQFGKPVTLSCSQTLNHNVMYWYQQKSSQAPKLLFHYYDKDFNNEADTPDNFQSRRPNTSFCFLDIRSPGLGDTAMYLCATSSNPGQGAHNEQFFGPGTRLTVL.

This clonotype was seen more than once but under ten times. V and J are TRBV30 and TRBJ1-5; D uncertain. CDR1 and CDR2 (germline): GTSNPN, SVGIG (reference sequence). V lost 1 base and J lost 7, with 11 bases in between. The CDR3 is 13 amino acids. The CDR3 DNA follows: TGTGCCTGGAGTGAGAATGTTGTACAGCCCCAGCATTTT. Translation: CAWSENVVQPQHF.

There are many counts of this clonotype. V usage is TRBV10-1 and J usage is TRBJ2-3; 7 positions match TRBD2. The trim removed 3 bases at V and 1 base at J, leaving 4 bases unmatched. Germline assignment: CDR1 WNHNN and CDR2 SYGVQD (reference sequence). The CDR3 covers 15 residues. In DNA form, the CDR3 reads TGCGCCAGCAGTGAATATGGACTAGGCACAGATACGCAGTATTTT. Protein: CASSEYGLGTDTQYF.

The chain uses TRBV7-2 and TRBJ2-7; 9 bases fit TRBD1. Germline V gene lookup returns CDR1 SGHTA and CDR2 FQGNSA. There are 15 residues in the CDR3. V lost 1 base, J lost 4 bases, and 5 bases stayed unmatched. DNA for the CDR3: TGTGCCAGCAGCTTAGGGACAGGGGCGTTTTACGAGCAGTACGTC. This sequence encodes CASSLGTGAFYEQYV.

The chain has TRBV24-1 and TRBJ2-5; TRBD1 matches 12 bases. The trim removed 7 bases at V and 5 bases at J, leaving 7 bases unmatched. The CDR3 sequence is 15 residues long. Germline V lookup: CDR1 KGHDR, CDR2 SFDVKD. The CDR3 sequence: CATRPGQGAQETQYF. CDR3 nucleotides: TGTGCCACCAGACCGGGACAGGGGGCACAGGAGACCCAGTACTTC.

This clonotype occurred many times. The CDR3 nucleotides read TGCGCCAGCAGCTTAAGCGGGGGTGCTAGCTCCTACAATGAGCAGTTCTTC. Its protein is CASSLSGGASSYNEQFF. The chain employs TRBV5-1 and TRBJ2-1, with 8 bases fitting TRBD2. CDR1 and CDR2 (germline): SGHRS, YFSETQ. V lost 2 bases, J lost 0 bases, and 7 bases stayed unmatched. The CDR3 extends over 17 amino acids.

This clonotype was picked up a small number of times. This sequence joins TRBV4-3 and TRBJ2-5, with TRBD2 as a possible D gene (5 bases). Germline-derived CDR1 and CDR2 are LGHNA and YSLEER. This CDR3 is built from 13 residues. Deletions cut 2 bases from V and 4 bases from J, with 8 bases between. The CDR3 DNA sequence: TGCGCCAGCAGCCAACGGGGAAGAGAGACCCAGTACTTC. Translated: CASSQRGRETQYF.